This T cell receptor (beta chain) was sequenced for a study of OX40 agonist ivuxolimab in advanced cancers. In the study overall: Participants, 75% to 90% male, averaged approximately 65 years of age, ranging from about 23 to 90. Allowance was made for prior anti-PD-1, anti-PD-L1 or anti-CTLA-4 therapy, and 35% to 40% had some.

The CDR3 has 14 amino acids. CDR1 and CDR2 from the germline V gene are SNHLY and FYNNEI. The germline V and J ends were trimmed by 7 bases and 2 bases, with 14 bases remaining between them. The protocol was immunoSEQ multiplex PCR, while the TCRdb copy is restricted to in-frame clones and leaves out a portion. Altogether about 64,000 clones are present, about 85% being singletons, with the ten largest covering less than 3.5%. The clonotype comes from an adult with an advanced solid tumor such as melanoma, head and neck, liver or kidney cancer. The sequences come from CD4+ or CD8+ T cells sorted from blood, collected in a trial of the OX40 agonist ivuxolimab. V usage is TRBV2 and J usage is TRBJ1-2; a possible D gene is TRBD1 (5 bases). The DNA for the CDR3 is TGTGCCAGCATCAAAGCACAGGAAAACTATGGCTACACCTTC. As protein: CASIKAQENYGYTF.